This TCR beta chain was profiled in a study of cytomegalovirus exposure and HLA in healthy donors. The PCR made use of 60 Vbeta and 13 Jbeta primers. Here immunoSEQ multiplex PCR was the method, and the copy in TCRdb shows in-frame clones only, minus some. The sample carries around 140,000 clones, roughly 80% recorded once. Regarding the study as a whole: Sequence variants that were highly shared formed a cluster that was likely a sequencing artifact. Using the classifier, cytomegalovirus status was reportedly diagnosed with high specificity and sensitivity.

CDR3 length: 14 amino acids. J lost 1 base, V lost 6 bases, and 6 bases had no gene match. Germline lookup yields CDR1 SGHTS and CDR2 YDEGEE. This clone was found a few times. Antigen: not known. The donors comprised healthy bone marrow donors. The clonotype was recovered from a man aged 35 to 55 in good health and CMV-seronegative. Specimen: PBMCs. The chain has TRBV5-8 and TRBJ2-5; the match to TRBD1 covers 7 bases. CDR3 nucleotide sequence: TGTGCCAGCACCCTGACAGGGACCCAAGAGACCCAGTACTTC. Translation: CASTLTGTQETQYF. The full variable domain, its missing parts supplied by reference TRBV5-8 and TRBJ2-5, is EAGVTQSPTHLIKTRGQQATLRCSPISGHTSVYWYQQALGLGLQFLLWYDEGEERNRGNFPPRFSGRQFPNYSSELNVNALELEDSALYLCASTLTGTQETQYFGPGTRLLVL.